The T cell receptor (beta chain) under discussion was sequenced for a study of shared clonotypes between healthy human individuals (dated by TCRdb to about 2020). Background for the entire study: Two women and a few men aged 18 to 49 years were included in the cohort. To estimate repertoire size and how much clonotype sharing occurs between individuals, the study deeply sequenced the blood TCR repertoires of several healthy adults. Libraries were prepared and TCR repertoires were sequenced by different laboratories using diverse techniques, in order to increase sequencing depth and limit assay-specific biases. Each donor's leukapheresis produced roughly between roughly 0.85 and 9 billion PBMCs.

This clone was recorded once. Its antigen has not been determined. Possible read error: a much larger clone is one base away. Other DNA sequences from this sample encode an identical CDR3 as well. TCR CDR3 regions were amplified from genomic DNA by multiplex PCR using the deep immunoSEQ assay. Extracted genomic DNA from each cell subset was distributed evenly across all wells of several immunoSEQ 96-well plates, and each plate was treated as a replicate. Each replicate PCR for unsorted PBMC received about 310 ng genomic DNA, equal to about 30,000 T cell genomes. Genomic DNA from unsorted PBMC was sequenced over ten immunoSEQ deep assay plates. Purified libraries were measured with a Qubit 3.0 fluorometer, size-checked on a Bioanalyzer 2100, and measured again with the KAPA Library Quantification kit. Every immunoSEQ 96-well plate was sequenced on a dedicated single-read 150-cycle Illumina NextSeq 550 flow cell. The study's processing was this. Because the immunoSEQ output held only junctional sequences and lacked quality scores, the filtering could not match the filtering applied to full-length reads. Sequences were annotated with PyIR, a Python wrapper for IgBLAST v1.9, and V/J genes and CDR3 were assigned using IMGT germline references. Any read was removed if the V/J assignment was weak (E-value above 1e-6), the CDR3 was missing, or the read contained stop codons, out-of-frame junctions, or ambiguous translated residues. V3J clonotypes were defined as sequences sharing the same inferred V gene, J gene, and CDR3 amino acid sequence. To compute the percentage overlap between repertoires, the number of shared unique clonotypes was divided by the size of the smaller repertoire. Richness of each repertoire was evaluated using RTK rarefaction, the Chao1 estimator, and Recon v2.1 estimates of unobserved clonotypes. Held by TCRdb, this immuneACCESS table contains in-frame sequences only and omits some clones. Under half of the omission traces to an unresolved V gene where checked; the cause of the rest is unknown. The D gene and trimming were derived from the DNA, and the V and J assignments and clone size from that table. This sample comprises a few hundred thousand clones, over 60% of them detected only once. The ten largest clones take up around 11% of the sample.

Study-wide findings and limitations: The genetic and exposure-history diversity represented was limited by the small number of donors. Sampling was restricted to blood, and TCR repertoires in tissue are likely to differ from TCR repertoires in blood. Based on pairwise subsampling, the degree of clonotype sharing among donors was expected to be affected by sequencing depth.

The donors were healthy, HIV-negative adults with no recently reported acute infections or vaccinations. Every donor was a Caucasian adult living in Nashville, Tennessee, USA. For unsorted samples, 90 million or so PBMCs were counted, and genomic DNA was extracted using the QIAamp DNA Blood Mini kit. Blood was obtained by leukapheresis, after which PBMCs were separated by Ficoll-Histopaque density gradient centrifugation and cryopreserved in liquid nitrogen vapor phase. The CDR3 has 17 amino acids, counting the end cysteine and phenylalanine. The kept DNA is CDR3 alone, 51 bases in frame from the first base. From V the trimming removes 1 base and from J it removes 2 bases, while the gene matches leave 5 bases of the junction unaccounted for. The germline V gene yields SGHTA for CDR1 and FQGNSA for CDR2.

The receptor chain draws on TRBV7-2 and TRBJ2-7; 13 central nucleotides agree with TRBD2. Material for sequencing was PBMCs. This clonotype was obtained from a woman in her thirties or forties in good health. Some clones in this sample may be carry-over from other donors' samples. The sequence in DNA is TGTGCCAGCAGCTTAGTCGGGACTAGCGGGACCCCCTACGAGCAGTACTTC. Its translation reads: CASSLVGTSGTPYEQYF.